This T cell receptor (beta chain) derives from a study of OX40 agonist ivuxolimab in advanced cancers. Study-wide background: Participants, 80% to 90% male, averaged roughly 60 years of age, ranging from roughly 20 to 79. Participants could have had prior anti-PD-1, anti-PD-L1 or anti-CTLA-4 therapy, and approximately 37% had some.

Germline V gives CDR1 LGHNA, CDR2 YSLEER. V dropped 0 bases and J dropped 2 bases, with 7 bases sitting between them. This CDR3 is 15 amino acids long. The method was immunoSEQ multiplex PCR; TCRdb's version includes in-frame clones alone and lacks a portion of them. The data contain about 38,000 clones, approximately 90% of them singletons. This sequence joins TRBV4-3 and TRBJ1-4; possible D gene TRBD1, 6 bases. The sample consisted of CD4+ or CD8+ T cells sorted from blood, taken in a trial of the OX40 agonist ivuxolimab. The receptor was isolated from an adult with an advanced solid tumor such as melanoma, head and neck, liver or kidney cancer. The CDR3 bases are TGCGCCAGCAGCCAAGACAGGGGCACTAATGAAAAACTGTTTTTT. Translating it yields CASSQDRGTNEKLFF.